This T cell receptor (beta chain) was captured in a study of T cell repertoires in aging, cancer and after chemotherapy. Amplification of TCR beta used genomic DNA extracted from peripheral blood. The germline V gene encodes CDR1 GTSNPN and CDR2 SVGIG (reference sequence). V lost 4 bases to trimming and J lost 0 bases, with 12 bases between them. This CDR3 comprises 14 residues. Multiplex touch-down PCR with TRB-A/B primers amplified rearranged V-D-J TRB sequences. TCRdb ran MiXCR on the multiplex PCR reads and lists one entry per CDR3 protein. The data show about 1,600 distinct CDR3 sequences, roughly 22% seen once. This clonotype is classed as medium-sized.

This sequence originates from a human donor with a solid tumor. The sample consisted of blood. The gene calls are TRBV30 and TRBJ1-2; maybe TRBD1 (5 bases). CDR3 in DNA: TGTGCCTGGACTAGACAGCATTCTAACTATGGCTACACCTTC. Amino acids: CAWTRQHSNYGYTF.